These 29 T cell receptor beta chains were sequenced from one sample in a study of human T cells and chemical hapten exposure. Time point denoted: patch test 2, 6 weeks after DPC sensitization. As to treatment: therapeutic diphenylcyclopropenone sensitization with weekly scalp DPC. TCRdb reprocessed the RACE reads via MiXCR and lists one record per CDR3 protein. The table shows about 110,000 distinct CDR3 sequences, with 9.2% occurring only once. The sequenced sample was whole blood, obtained in connection with sensitization to the hapten diphenylcyclopropenone (DPC). The receptors shown here come from a woman aged 40-49 years with alopecia areata. Some clones in this sample may be carry-over from other donors' samples.

This chain joins TRBV7-2 and TRBJ1-2; D not resolved. The V gene's germline CDR1 is SGHTA and CDR2 FQGNSA. The CDR3 has 14 residues. Trimming took off 1 base at V and 4 bases at J, with 10 bases between the two ends. In nucleotides, the CDR3 is TGTGCCAGCAGCTTAGGGGTACAGACCTATGGCTACACCTTC. Protein: CASSLGVQTYGYTF.

The chain links TRBV3-1 to TRBJ2-1; D call uncertain. The CDR3 consists of 12 residues. Looked up from germline, CDR1 is LGHDT and CDR2 is YNNKEL (reference sequence). Trimming left V 3 bases short and J 15 bases short, with 15 bases between. In DNA, the CDR3 is TGTGCCAGCAGCCACGCGGACCTAAGGCGGTTCTTC. Translation gives CASSHADLRRFF.

The chain joins TRBV7-9 to TRBJ2-4; tentative D call: TRBD2 (5 bases). CDR1 is SEHNR and CDR2 is FQNEAQ in the germline V gene (reference sequence). Deletions cut 4 bases from V and 0 bases from J, with 13 bases between. This CDR3 region has 16 residues. As DNA, the CDR3 is TGTGCCAGCAGCTCGGACTTAGCAATAGCCAAAAACATTCAGTACTTC. Translation gives CASSSDLAIAKNIQYF.

The chain has TRBV18 and TRBJ1-1; TRBD1 is a possible D gene (5 bases). In germline, CDR1 is KGHSH, CDR2 LQKENI. Trimming removed 3 bases from V and 1 base from J, with 9 bases in between. This CDR3 has 14 residues. The CDR3 here is CASSPLGQNTEAFF. CDR3 sequence (DNA): TGTGCCAGCTCACCGTTGGGGCAGAACACTGAAGCTTTCTTT.

At least ten counts were recorded for this clonotype. The rearrangement uses TRBV4-3 and TRBJ1-1; the match to TRBD1 covers 10 bases. J was trimmed by 0 bases and V by 0 bases; bases with no gene match: 19. The germline V gene has CDR1 LGHNA and CDR2 YSLEER. The CDR3 runs to 22 residues. CDR3 loop: CASSQDFGAGTGVWVLNTEAFF. The CDR3 coding sequence is TGCGCCAGCAGCCAAGATTTTGGGGCCGGGACAGGGGTTTGGGTTCTGAACACTGAAGCTTTCTTT.

The table lists this clonotype with many counts. V is TRBV29-1 and J is TRBJ2-5; TRBD2 matches at 10 bases. This CDR3 region has 15 residues. V was pared by 6 bases and J by 4 bases, with 11 bases of the junction left unmatched. The germline gives CDR1 SQVTM, CDR2 ANQGSEA. The CDR3 reads CSVQKLAGGLETQYF. CDR3 sequence (DNA): TGCAGCGTCCAGAAGTTAGCGGGGGGTCTAGAGACCCAGTACTTC.

This clonotype was detected many times. The chain has TRBV6-2 or TRBV6-3 and TRBJ1-2; D unresolved. V was trimmed by 2 bases and J by 3 bases, leaving 13 bases between them. The germline gives CDR1 MNHEY, CDR2 SVGEGT. There are 15 residues in the CDR3. The CDR3 nucleotides read TGTGCCAGCAGTTACGATGGGGTTGGCGACTATGGCTACACCTTC. This gives the protein CASSYDGVGDYGYTF.

In this sample, this clonotype turned up many times. The chain employs TRBV13 and TRBJ2-3, with D hard to call. Trimming pared 0 bases from V and 6 bases from J, leaving 7 bases between. CDR3 size: 13 residues. Germline CDR1 reads PRHDT; CDR2 reads FYEKMQ (reference sequence). For the CDR3, the DNA is TGTGCCAGCAGCTTAGGTACGACGGATACGCAGTATTTT. Translated: CASSLGTTDTQYF.

In this sample, this clonotype turned up a few times. This chain connects TRBV6-2 or TRBV6-3 to TRBJ1-6; 7 nucleotides align to TRBD1. With 7 bases clipped from V and 9 bases from J, the junction kept 15 bases outside the gene matches. This CDR3 contains 16 residues. In germline, CDR1 is MNHEY, CDR2 SVGEGT. The CDR3 DNA reads TGTGCCAGCAATTCCTTCTACAGGGGTGAGTCTTCACCCCTCCACTTT. Translation gives CASNSFYRGESSPLHF.

This clonotype was detected many times. The gene calls are TRBV11-2 and TRBJ1-4, with D hard to call. The length of the CDR3 is 13 residues. Deletions cut 1 base from V and 3 bases from J, with 3 bases between. Germline-derived CDR1 and CDR2 are SGHAT and FQNNGV. The CDR3 region is CASSLGPNEKLFF. The CDR3 DNA is TGTGCCAGCAGCTTAGGTCCTAATGAAAAACTGTTTTTT. The full variable domain, in which reference TRBV11-2 and TRBJ1-4 provide the parts outside the CDR3, is EAGVAQSPRYKIIEKRQSVAFWCNPISGHATLYWYQQILGQGPKLLIQFQNNGVVDDSQLPKDRFSAERLKGVDSTLKIQPAKLEDSAVYLCASSLGPNEKLFFGSGTQLSVL.

This clonotype appeared once. The V gene is TRBV7-9, the J gene TRBJ2-3; D gene unclear. CDR1 is SEHNR and CDR2 is FQNEAQ in the germline V gene (reference sequence). CDR3 length: 14 residues. Trimming shortened V by 3 bases and J by 2 bases, and 9 bases separated the two germline ends. CDR3 in amino acids: CASSFSPLTDTQYF. The CDR3 nucleotides read TGTGCCAGCAGCTTCTCGCCGCTCACAGATACGCAGTATTTT.

This clonotype was found a few times. The J gene is TRBJ1-1, the V gene TRBV7-8; no clear D. This CDR3 spans 15 amino acids. The germline V and J ends were trimmed by 1 base and 0 bases, with 9 bases remaining between them. CDR1 is SGHVS and CDR2 is FQNEAQ in the germline V gene. This CDR3 reads CASSLGAGMNTEAFF. For the CDR3, the DNA is TGTGCCAGCAGCTTAGGGGCAGGAATGAACACTGAAGCTTTCTTT.

The chain is built from TRBV28 and TRBJ1-5, with D possibly TRBD1 on 5 matching bases. The CDR3 runs 10 residues. CDR1 is MDHEN and CDR2 is SYDVKM in the germline V gene. Trimming took 10 bases from V and 15 from J, leaving 16 bases between them. The chain's CDR3 is CATTDTWLHF. CDR3 in DNA: TGTGCCACAACGGACACCTGGTTGCATTTT.

This clonotype has only a few counts. V gene TRBV6-5 combines with J gene TRBJ1-1; maybe TRBD1 (5 bases). The V and J ends lost 8 bases and 3 bases respectively, with 28 bases between them. Germline-derived CDR1 and CDR2 are MNHEY and SVGAGI. This CDR3 is 18 amino acids long. This chain's CDR3 is CASSSGLVSGLHYTEAFF. The DNA for the CDR3 is TGTGCCAGCTCGAGCGGCCTCGTCTCAGGGTTACACTACACTGAAGCTTTCTTT.

V usage is TRBV6-2 or TRBV6-3 and J usage is TRBJ2-7; perhaps TRBD2 as D (5 bases). CDR3 length: 14 residues. Germline values: CDR1 MNHEY, CDR2 SVGEGT. The V gene lost 6 bases and the J gene lost 0 bases, with 12 bases spanning the gap. DNA of the CDR3: TGTGCCAGCAGCTCTGGACTCTTCTCCTACGAGCAGTACTTC. Encoded protein: CASSSGLFSYEQYF.

In this sample, this clonotype turned up a few times. The chain links TRBV15 to TRBJ2-7; 10 bases match TRBD1. This CDR3 region has 15 residues. The germline V gene has CDR1 LNHNV and CDR2 YYDKDF (reference sequence). Trimming cost V 1 base and J 6 bases; bases outside gene matches: 6. DNA for the CDR3: TGTGCCACCAGCAGAGGTTTTGGACAGGGGGGCGAGCAGTACTTC. Amino acids: CATSRGFGQGGEQYF.

There are many counts of this clonotype. The V call is TRBV12-3 or TRBV12-4, the J call TRBJ2-1; D is possibly TRBD2 (6 bases). The CDR3 runs to 16 residues. V lost 0 bases, J lost 6 bases, and 15 bases lay in between. CDR3 loop: CASSLAGGLPPNEQFF. CDR3 DNA sequence: TGTGCCAGCAGTTTAGCGGGGGGACTTCCCCCCAATGAGCAGTTCTTC.

This clonotype has at least ten counts. The rearrangement joins TRBV27 to TRBJ2-7; D unclear. V gave up 0 bases and J gave up 3 bases, with 6 bases separating them. This CDR3 has 13 residues. CDR1 and CDR2 (germline): MNHEY, SMNVEV (reference sequence). CDR3 sequence: CASSLSNSYEQYF. Here the CDR3 DNA reads TGTGCCAGCAGTTTATCAAACAGCTACGAGCAGTACTTC.

The sample holds many counts of this clonotype. V usage is TRBV7-3 and J usage is TRBJ1-1; D ambiguous. The CDR3 is 13 amino acids. CDR1 and CDR2 (germline): SGHTA, FQGTGA. Between the trimmed V and J ends, which lost 6 bases and 5 bases, there was a span of 13 bases. CDR3 amino acids: CASSLSWRTEAFF. In DNA, the CDR3 is TGTGCCAGCAGTCTGTCGTGGAGGACTGAAGCTTTCTTT.

This clonotype occurred many times. The chain uses TRBV10-3 and TRBJ2-3, with D perhaps given as TRBD1 or TRBD2 (6 bases each). The length of the CDR3 is 14 residues. Per the germline V gene, CDR1 is ENHRY and CDR2 is SYGVKD. Trimming removed 7 bases from V and 4 bases from J, with 15 bases in between. The CDR3 DNA sequence: TGTGCCATCAAGCGTGGGGGGCCCTCAGATACGCAGTATTTT. Amino acids: CAIKRGGPSDTQYF.

The table lists this clonotype with many counts. The V call is TRBV28, the J call TRBJ1-2; D might be TRBD1 (6 bases). V lost 3 bases and J 4 bases, leaving 18 bases between the germline ends. The CDR3 has 16 amino acids. Per germline, CDR1 MDHEN and CDR2 SYDVKM. The CDR3 spells CASSLVQGVGGYGYTF. The CDR3 coding sequence is TGTGCCAGCAGTTTGGTACAGGGTGTCGGCGGCTATGGCTACACCTTC.

This chain links TRBV12-2 with TRBJ2-1; the table's D call, TRBD1, has no DNA check behind it. TRBV12-2 is a known pseudogene. The CDR3 covers 16 residues. CDR3 in DNA: TGTGCAAGTCGCTTACAACCGGGGGGATTAGACAATGAGCAGTTCTTC. Translation: CASRLQPGGLDNEQFF.

The CDR3 reads CASSFPLRRTRADTQYF. The CDR3 region has the DNA TGTGCCAGCAGCTTTCCACTACGCAGAACAAGGGCCGATACGCAGTATTTT. The gene calls are TRBV7-9 and TRBJ2-3, with D unresolved. Trimming shortened V by 3 bases and J by 6 bases, and 22 bases separated the two germline ends. The CDR3 has 17 residues. Germline V gene lookup returns CDR1 SEHNR and CDR2 FQNEAQ (reference sequence). Looking up the rest from reference TRBV7-9 and TRBJ2-3 gives the full variable domain: DTGVSQNPRHKITKRGQNVTFRCDPISEHNRLYWYRQTLGQGPEFLTYFQNEAQLEKSRLLSDRFSAERPKGSFSTLEIQRTEQGDSAMYLCASSFPLRRTRADTQYFGPGTRLTVL.

This clonotype was seen a handful of times. V usage is TRBV5-6 and J usage is TRBJ2-1; D is ambiguous. V was shortened by 2 bases and J by 5 bases, with 14 bases between the two germline ends. CDR3 length: 15 amino acids. Germline V CDR1 and CDR2: SGHDT, YYEEEE. The CDR3 DNA reads TGTGCCAGCAGCTTACCTCAAGGACGAAACAATGAGCAGTTCTTC. It yields the protein CASSLPQGRNNEQFF. The full variable domain, rest sourced from reference TRBV5-6 and TRBJ2-1, is DAGVTQSPTHLIKTRGQQVTLRCSPKSGHDTVSWYQQALGQGPQFIFQYYEEEERQRGNFPDRFSGHQFPNYSSELNVNALLLGDSALYLCASSLPQGRNNEQFFGPGTRLTVL.

This clonotype was seen repeatedly, ten times or more. The chain employs TRBV4-1 and TRBJ2-7; tentative D call: TRBD1 (5 bases). In germline, CDR1 is MGHRA, CDR2 YSYEKL. V lost 0 bases to trimming and J lost 2 bases, with 14 bases between them. The CDR3 is 16 amino acids. The chain's CDR3 is CASSQDSTGVTYEQYF. The CDR3 DNA is TGCGCCAGCAGCCAAGATTCAACAGGTGTGACCTACGAGCAGTACTTC.

The chain recombines TRBV29-1 with TRBJ1-1, with D unclear. In germline, CDR1 is SQVTM, CDR2 ANQGSEA. This CDR3 has 8 residues. Trimming cost V 7 bases and J 8 bases, with 5 bases left between them. In nucleotides, the CDR3 is TGCAGCGCCGGAGAAGCTTTCTTT. Encoded protein: CSAGEAFF.

This clonotype was found many times. The V and J genes are TRBV4-3 and TRBJ1-1, with D perhaps TRBD1 (5 bases). This CDR3 is built from 13 residues. V lost 4 bases to trimming and J lost 8 bases, with 14 bases between them. Germline V gene lookup returns CDR1 LGHNA and CDR2 YSLEER. The CDR3 protein is CASSRWAGTEAFF. CDR3 in DNA: TGCGCCAGCAGCCGCTGGGCCGGGACCGAAGCTTTCTTT.

The sample holds a few counts of this clonotype. The chain combines TRBV5-6 with TRBJ2-1; 7 bases are shared with TRBD1. Germline assignment: CDR1 SGHDT and CDR2 YYEEEE. CDR3 length equals 13 residues. The J segment lost 5 bases and the V segment lost 5 bases, leaving 4 bases of the junction unmatched. The CDR3: CASSTGTDNEQFF. Here the CDR3 DNA reads TGTGCCAGCAGTACTGGGACAGACAATGAGCAGTTCTTC.

Turning to this clonotype: A read error may account for a junction end that differs from germline. J is TRBJ2-1 and V is TRBV6-5, with 7 bases that match TRBD1. There are 11 residues in the CDR3. Germline V gene sequence: CDR1 MNHEY, CDR2 SVGAGI. As DNA, the CDR3 is TGTGCCATCGGGAAGGGGGCAGAGCGGTTCTTC. Residues: CAIGKGAERFF.